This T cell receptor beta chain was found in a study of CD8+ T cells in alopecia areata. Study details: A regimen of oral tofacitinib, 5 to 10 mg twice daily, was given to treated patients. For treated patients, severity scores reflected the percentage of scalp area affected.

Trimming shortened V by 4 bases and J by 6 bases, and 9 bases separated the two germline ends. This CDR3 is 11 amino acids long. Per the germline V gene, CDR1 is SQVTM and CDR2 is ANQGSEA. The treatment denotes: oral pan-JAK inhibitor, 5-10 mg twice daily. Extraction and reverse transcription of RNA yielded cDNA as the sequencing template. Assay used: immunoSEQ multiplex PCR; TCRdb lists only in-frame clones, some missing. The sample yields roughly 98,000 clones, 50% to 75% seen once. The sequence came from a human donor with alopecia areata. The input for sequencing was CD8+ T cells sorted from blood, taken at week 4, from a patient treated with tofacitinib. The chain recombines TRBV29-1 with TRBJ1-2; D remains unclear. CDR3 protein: CSVVTGDGYTF. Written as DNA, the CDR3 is TGCAGCGTTGTTACTGGGGATGGCTACACCTTC.